The 17 T cell receptor beta chains below come from one sample, sequenced in a study of technical replicates of blood from a few donors. TCRdb's table, derived via immunoSEQ multiplex PCR, lists solely in-frame clones and lacks some. This sample has about 14,000 clones, with almost 85% found just once. Source material: PBMCs. Source of these receptors: a human donor in good health.

The J gene is TRBJ2-1, the V gene TRBV30, with 12 bases that match TRBD2. Germline trimming cut 6 bases from V and 9 bases from J; bases unmatched to any gene: 3. The CDR3 has 12 amino acids. CDR1 is GTSNPN, CDR2 SVGIG, per germline (reference sequence). The CDR3 protein is CACLAGGFEQFF. The DNA for the CDR3 is TGTGCCTGTCTAGCGGGAGGGTTTGAGCAGTTCTTC.

The rearrangement links TRBV6-1 to TRBJ2-7; 9 bases are shared with TRBD2. Germline V gives CDR1 MNHNS, CDR2 SASEGT. After removal of 3 bases from V and 7 bases from J, the junction contained 7 bases not matched to a gene. The CDR3 is 14 amino acids. The chain's CDR3 is CASSDVREGREQYF. In nucleotides, the CDR3 is TGTGCCAGCAGTGATGTGCGGGAGGGCCGAGAGCAGTACTTC.

The chain uses TRBV6-5 and TRBJ1-1; 7 nucleotides agree with TRBD1. The trim removed 0 bases at V and 4 bases at J, leaving 5 bases unmatched. CDR1 is MNHEY and CDR2 is SVGAGI in the germline V gene. CDR3 length equals 15 residues. The CDR3, as DNA: TGTGCCAGCAGTTACTCCTACAGGGGTGGCACTGAAGCTTTCTTT. As protein: CASSYSYRGGTEAFF.

This clone has a handful of counts. This chain joins TRBV10-3 and TRBJ2-7, with D possibly being TRBD1 (5 bases). Looked up from germline, CDR1 is ENHRY and CDR2 is SYGVKD. V dropped 3 bases and J dropped 1 base, with 13 bases sitting between them. The length of the CDR3 is 15 residues. The CDR3 DNA is TGTGCCATCAGTGACTTGACAGACAGTTCCTACGAGCAGTACTTC. This translates into CAISDLTDSSYEQYF.

This clone was seen just once. The J gene is TRBJ2-1, the V gene TRBV6-6, with D maybe TRBD1 (5 bases). Germline V lookup: CDR1 MNHNY, CDR2 SVGAGI (reference sequence). Deletions cut 2 bases from V and 6 bases from J, with 8 bases between. The CDR3 runs to 13 residues. In DNA form, the CDR3 reads TGTGCCAGCAGTTACGGCAGGGTCAATGAGCAGTTCTTC. Its protein product is CASSYGRVNEQFF.

The V and J genes are TRBV13 and TRBJ2-7; TRBD1 is a possible D gene (6 bases). CDR1 PRHDT and CDR2 FYEKMQ come from the germline V gene (reference sequence). This CDR3 region has 17 residues. Trimming stripped 5 bases from V and 0 bases from J, with 20 bases between. In DNA, the CDR3 is TGTGCCAGCAGCCTAACAAAGGGGGTATTGGGCTCCTACGAGCAGTACTTC. Amino acid sequence: CASSLTKGVLGSYEQYF.

The chain uses TRBV5-8 and TRBJ1-1, with D possibly matching TRBD1 (5 bases). Trimming stripped 0 bases from V and 4 bases from J, with 13 bases between. The CDR3 is 15 residues long. From germline, CDR1 is SGHTS and CDR2 YDEGEE. CDR3 DNA: TGTGCCAGCAGCTTGGGGGGACTAGGCGGCACTGAAGCTTTCTTT. Translating gives CASSLGGLGGTEAFF.

The rearrangement joins TRBV27 to TRBJ1-1; TRBD1 is a possible D gene (5 bases). V was pared by 3 bases and J by 3 bases, with 11 bases between. The CDR3 length is 14 residues. From germline, CDR1 is MNHEY and CDR2 SMNVEV (reference sequence). This CDR3 reads CASSFDSLYTEAFF. CDR3 DNA sequence: TGTGCCAGCAGTTTTGACAGTCTGTACACTGAAGCTTTCTTT.

V usage is TRBV10-3 and J usage is TRBJ2-3, with D possibly TRBD2 on 6 matching bases. This CDR3 is 16 amino acids long. The V gene lost 5 bases and the J gene lost 3 bases, with 18 bases spanning the gap. CDR1 and CDR2 from the germline V gene are ENHRY and SYGVKD. The CDR3 here is CAISPGAGGQTDTQYF. CDR3 coding DNA: TGTGCCATCAGTCCGGGAGCCGGAGGGCAGACAGATACGCAGTATTTT.

Here the CDR3 reads CASSLGTGYVYEQYF. CDR3 in DNA: TGTGCCAGCAGCTTAGGGACAGGTTACGTCTACGAGCAGTACTTC. J is TRBJ2-7 and V is TRBV11-2; 7 bases are a match to TRBD1. Losses at the gene ends were 1 base for V and 3 bases for J; bases not matched to a gene: 6. From germline, CDR1 is SGHAT and CDR2 FQNNGV. The CDR3 sequence is 15 residues long.

The genes are TRBV5-5 and TRBJ2-7; TRBD2 is a possible D gene (6 bases). The CDR3 runs to 14 residues. CDR1 and CDR2 from the germline V gene are SGHKS and YYEKEE (reference sequence). The V end was cut by 3 bases, the J end by 0 bases, with 10 bases between. Written as DNA, the CDR3 is TGTGCCAGCAGCTCCCAGGAGGGCTCCTACGAGCAGTACTTC. Encoded protein: CASSSQEGSYEQYF.

About this clone: An end of the junction does not agree with germline; a read error may underlie this. This chain connects TRBV7-3 to TRBJ2-3; D not resolved. Germline values: CDR1 SGHTA, CDR2 FQGTGA. The CDR3 sequence is 12 residues long. CDR3 sequence reads: CASSLPGDRQYF. In nucleotides, the CDR3 is TGTGCCAGCAGCTTACCAGGCGATAGGCAGTATTTT.

The chain uses TRBV5-4 and TRBJ2-3, with TRBD1 identical over 9 bases. The V and J ends lost 2 bases and 4 bases, in that order; junction bases with no gene match: 2. Germline CDR1 SGHNT, CDR2 YYREEE (reference sequence). The CDR3 loop spans 14 amino acids. CDR3 in DNA: TGTGCCAGCAGCTTCTACAGGGGGCCAGATACGCAGTATTTT. Its translation is CASSFYRGPDTQYF.

This chain links TRBV7-8 with TRBJ2-5, with D possibly TRBD1 on 5 matching bases. The V end lost 4 bases, the J end lost 0 bases, and 12 bases lay between the germline ends. Germline V gene data show CDR1 as SGHVS and CDR2 as FQNEAQ. This CDR3 region has 15 residues. CDR3 residues: CASSSVDRNQETQYF. The CDR3 region has the DNA TGTGCCAGCAGCTCCGTTGACAGAAACCAAGAGACCCAGTACTTC.

The chain employs TRBV5-1 and TRBJ2-7, with D maybe TRBD2 (5 bases). The CDR3 spans 14 residues. V shed 0 bases and J shed 2 bases, with 9 bases lying between them. CDR1 is SGHRS and CDR2 is YFSETQ in the germline V gene. CDR3 sequence: CASSLGGNPYEQYF. The CDR3 nucleotides read TGCGCCAGCAGCTTGGGAGGGAACCCCTACGAGCAGTACTTC.

The rearrangement links TRBV4-1 to TRBJ2-7; the D is unclear. The CDR3 runs 15 residues. The germline V gene encodes CDR1 MGHRA and CDR2 YSYEKL. V was trimmed by 3 bases and J by 5 bases, leaving 17 bases between them. In DNA, the CDR3 is TGCGCCAGCAGCCATCTGGGCCTGGGCAAGGACGAGCAGTACTTC. It translates to CASSHLGLGKDEQYF.

This chain joins TRBV6-1 and TRBJ1-2; 7 nucleotides line up with TRBD1. This CDR3 region has 17 residues. V shed 0 bases, J shed 1 base, and the junction held 8 bases outside the gene matches. Per the germline V gene, CDR1 is MNHNS and CDR2 is SASEGT. In DNA form, the CDR3 reads TGTGCCAGCAGTGAAGCGCTTCGGGACAGACATAACTATGGCTACACCTTC. Protein: CASSEALRDRHNYGYTF.